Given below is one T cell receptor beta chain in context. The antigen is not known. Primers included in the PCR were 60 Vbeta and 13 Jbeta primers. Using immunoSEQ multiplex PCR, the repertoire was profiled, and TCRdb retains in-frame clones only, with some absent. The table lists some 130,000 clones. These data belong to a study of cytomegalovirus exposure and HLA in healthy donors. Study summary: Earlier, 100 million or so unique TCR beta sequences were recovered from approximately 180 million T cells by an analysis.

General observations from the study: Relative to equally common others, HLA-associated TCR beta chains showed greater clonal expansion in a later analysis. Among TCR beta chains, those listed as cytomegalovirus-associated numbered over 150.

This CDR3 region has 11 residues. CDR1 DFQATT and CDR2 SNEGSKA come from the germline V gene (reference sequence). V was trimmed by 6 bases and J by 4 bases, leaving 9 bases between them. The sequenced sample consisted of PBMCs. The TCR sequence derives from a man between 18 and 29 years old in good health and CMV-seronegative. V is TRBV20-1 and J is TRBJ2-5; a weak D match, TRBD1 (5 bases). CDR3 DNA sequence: TGCAGTGCGACAGACCTAGAGACCCAGTACTTC. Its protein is CSATDLETQYF.